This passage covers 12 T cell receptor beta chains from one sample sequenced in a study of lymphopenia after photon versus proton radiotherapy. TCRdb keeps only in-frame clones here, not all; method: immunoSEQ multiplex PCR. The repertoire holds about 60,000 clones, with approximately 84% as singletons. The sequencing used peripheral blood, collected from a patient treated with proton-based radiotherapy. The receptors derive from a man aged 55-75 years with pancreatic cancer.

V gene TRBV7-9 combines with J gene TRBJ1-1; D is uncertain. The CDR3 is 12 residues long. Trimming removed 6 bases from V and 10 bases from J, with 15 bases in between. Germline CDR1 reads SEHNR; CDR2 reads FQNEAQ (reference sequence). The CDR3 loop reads CASSPAGRRAFF. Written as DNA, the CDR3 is TGTGCCAGCAGTCCCGCTGGCCGGAGAGCTTTCTTT. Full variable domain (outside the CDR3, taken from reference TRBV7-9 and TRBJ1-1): DTGVSQNPRHKITKRGQNVTFRCDPISEHNRLYWYRQTLGQGPEFLTYFQNEAQLEKSRLLSDRFSAERPKGSFSTLEIQRTEQGDSAMYLCASSPAGRRAFFGQGTRLTVV.

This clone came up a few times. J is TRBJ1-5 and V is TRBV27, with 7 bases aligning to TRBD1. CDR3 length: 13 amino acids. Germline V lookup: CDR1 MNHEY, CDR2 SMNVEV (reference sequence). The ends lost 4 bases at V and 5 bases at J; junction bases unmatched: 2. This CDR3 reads CASSWGTDQPQHF. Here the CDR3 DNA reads TGTGCCAGCAGTTGGGGGACAGATCAGCCCCAGCATTTT.

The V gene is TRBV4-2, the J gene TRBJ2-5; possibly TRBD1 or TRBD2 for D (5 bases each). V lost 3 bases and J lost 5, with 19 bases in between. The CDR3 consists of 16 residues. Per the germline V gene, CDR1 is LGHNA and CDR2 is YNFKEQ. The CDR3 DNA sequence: TGTGCCAGCAGCCATGACCGGGACCTAGCCGCGGAGACCCAGTACTTC. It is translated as CASSHDRDLAAETQYF.

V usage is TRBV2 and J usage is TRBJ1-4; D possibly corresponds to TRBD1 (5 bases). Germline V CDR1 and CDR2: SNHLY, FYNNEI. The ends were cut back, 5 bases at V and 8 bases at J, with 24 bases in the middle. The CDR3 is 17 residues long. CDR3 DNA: TGTGCCAGCAGTTACGGGGCCCCATCTCGGTACGACGAAAAACTGTTTTTT. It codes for CASSYGAPSRYDEKLFF.

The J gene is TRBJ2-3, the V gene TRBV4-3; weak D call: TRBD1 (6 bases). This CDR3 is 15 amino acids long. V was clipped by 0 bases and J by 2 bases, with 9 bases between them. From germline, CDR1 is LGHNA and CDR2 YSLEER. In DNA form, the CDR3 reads TGCGCCAGCAGCCAAGAGGACAGTTTCACAGATACGCAGTATTTT. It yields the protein CASSQEDSFTDTQYF.

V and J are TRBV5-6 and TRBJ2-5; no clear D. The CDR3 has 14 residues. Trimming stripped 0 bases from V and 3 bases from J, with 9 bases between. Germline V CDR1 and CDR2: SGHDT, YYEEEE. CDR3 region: CASSLVSAEETQYF. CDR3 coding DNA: TGTGCCAGCAGCTTGGTATCGGCGGAAGAGACCCAGTACTTC.

In nucleotides, the CDR3 is TGTGCCAGCAGCGATAGCCAGGCCTGGGGCTACACCTTC. Translation: CASSDSQAWGYTF. This rearrangement joins TRBV7-2 to TRBJ1-2; no clear D gene. CDR1 SGHTA and CDR2 FQGNSA come from the germline V gene. This CDR3 has 13 amino acids. Trimming removed 5 bases at V and 8 bases at J, with 15 bases between. Together with reference TRBV7-2 and TRBJ1-2, the CDR3 gives the full variable domain: GAGVSQSPSNKVTEKGKDVELRCDPISGHTALYWYRQSLGQGLEFLIYFQGNSAPDKSGLPSDRFSAERTGGSVSTLTIQRTQQEDSAVYLCASSDSQAWGYTFGSGTRLTVV.

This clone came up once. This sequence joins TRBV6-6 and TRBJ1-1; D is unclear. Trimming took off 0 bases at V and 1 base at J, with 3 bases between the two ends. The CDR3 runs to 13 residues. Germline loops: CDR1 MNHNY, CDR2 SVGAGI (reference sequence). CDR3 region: CASSYSTNTEAFF. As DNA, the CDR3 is TGTGCCAGCAGTTACTCGACGAACACTGAAGCTTTCTTT.

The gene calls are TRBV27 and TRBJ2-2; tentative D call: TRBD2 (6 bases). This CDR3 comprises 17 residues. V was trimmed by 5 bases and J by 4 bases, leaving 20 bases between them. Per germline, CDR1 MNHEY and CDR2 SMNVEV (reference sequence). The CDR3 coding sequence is TGTGCCAGCAGTCATCTCGGTGGGGGGTCGGGCACCGGGGAGCTGTTTTTT. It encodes CASSHLGGGSGTGELFF.

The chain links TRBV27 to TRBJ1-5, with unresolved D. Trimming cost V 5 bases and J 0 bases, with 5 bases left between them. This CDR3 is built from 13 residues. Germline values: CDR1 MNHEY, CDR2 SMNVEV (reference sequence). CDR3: CASSPDSNQPQHF. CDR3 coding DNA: TGTGCCAGCAGTCCGGATAGCAATCAGCCCCAGCATTTT.

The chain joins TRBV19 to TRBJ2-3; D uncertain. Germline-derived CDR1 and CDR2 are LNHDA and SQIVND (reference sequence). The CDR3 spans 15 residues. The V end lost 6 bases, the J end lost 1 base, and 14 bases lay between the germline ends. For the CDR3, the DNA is TGTGCCAGTAGACCTGGCCGGGCCGGCACAGATACGCAGTATTTT. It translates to CASRPGRAGTDTQYF.

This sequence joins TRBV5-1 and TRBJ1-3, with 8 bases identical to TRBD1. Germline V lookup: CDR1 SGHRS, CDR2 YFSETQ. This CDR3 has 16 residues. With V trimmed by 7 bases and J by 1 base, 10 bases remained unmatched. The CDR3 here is CASYSGQVGSGNTIYF. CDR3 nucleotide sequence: TGCGCCAGCTATTCGGGACAGGTGGGATCTGGAAACACCATATATTTT.